A single sample gave rise to the 19 T cell receptor beta chains below, sequenced in a study of response to subunit inactivated influenza vaccine. MiXCR, applied by TCRdb to the RT-PCR reads, yields one record per CDR3 protein. This table has approximately 520,000 distinct CDR3 sequences, approximately 15% appearing once. Source: CD4+ T cells sorted from PBMCs, taken around 25 months after vaccination. Every receptor here comes from a man aged 45 to 75 who received an inactivated influenza vaccine.

The table lists this clonotype with a few counts. The chain is built from TRBV12-3 or TRBV12-4 and TRBJ2-5; 8 bases map to TRBD2. CDR3 length: 16 residues. V trimming: 3 bases; J trimming: 2 bases; junction bases outside the gene matches: 8. As DNA, the CDR3 is TGTGCCAGCAGTTTCATAGCGGGATCCATTCAAGAGACCCAGTACTTC. The encoded protein is CASSFIAGSIQETQYF.

This clonotype was observed a few times. V gene TRBV10-3 combines with J gene TRBJ2-5, with a possible D match to TRBD2 (6 bases). Trimming pared 4 bases from V and 5 bases from J, leaving 14 bases between. CDR3 length: 14 amino acids. From germline, CDR1 is ENHRY and CDR2 SYGVKD. Here the CDR3 DNA reads TGTGCCATCAGTGTAGGGCCGGGGGTGGAGACCCAGTACTTC. It codes for CAISVGPGVETQYF.

V is TRBV12-3 or TRBV12-4 and J is TRBJ1-2; possible D gene TRBD1, 5 bases. Trimming took 6 bases from V and 4 from J, leaving 21 bases between them. The CDR3 contains 16 residues. Here the CDR3 reads CASSSTPGPTIYGYTF. CDR3 nucleotides: TGTGCCAGCAGCTCCACCCCGGGACCGACCATCTATGGCTACACCTTC.

The chain uses TRBV7-2 and TRBJ2-1, with 10 bases aligning to TRBD2. CDR1 SGHTA and CDR2 FQGNSA come from the germline V gene. The V segment lost 2 bases and the J segment 7 bases; nucleotides outside the gene matches: 5. This CDR3 has 15 amino acids. The CDR3 is CASSLSLAGSNEQFF. The CDR3, as DNA: TGTGCCAGCAGCTTATCACTAGCGGGAAGTAATGAGCAGTTCTTC.

This clonotype was seen more than once but under ten times. The V gene is TRBV11-2, the J gene TRBJ2-7; D is tentatively TRBD1 or TRBD2 (5 bases each). V was clipped by 3 bases and J by 1 base, with 13 bases between them. The CDR3 is 15 residues long. The germline CDR1 and CDR2 sequences are SGHAT and FQNNGV. The CDR3 region is CASSLGRGRSYEQYF. The CDR3 nucleotides read TGTGCCAGCAGCTTGGGACGGGGCCGATCCTACGAGCAGTACTTC. The complete variable domain, with remaining parts taken from reference TRBV11-2 and TRBJ2-7, reads EAGVAQSPRYKIIEKRQSVAFWCNPISGHATLYWYQQILGQGPKLLIQFQNNGVVDDSQLPKDRFSAERLKGVDSTLKIQPAKLEDSAVYLCASSLGRGRSYEQYFGPGTRLTVT.

The chain links TRBV2 to TRBJ1-5, with D perhaps TRBD1 (5 bases). CDR3 length: 14 residues. From germline, CDR1 is SNHLY and CDR2 FYNNEI. Trimming shortened V by 4 bases and J by 3 bases, and 10 bases separated the two germline ends. CDR3 nucleotides: TGTGCCAGCAGTGTCACAGGTAACAATCAGCCCCAGCATTTT. This gives the protein CASSVTGNNQPQHF.

V usage is TRBV7-2 and J usage is TRBJ2-7; D gene unclear. Trimming cost V 1 base and J 0 bases, with 10 bases left between them. This CDR3 spans 15 amino acids. Germline CDR1 SGHTA, CDR2 FQGNSA. CDR3 residues: CASSLGGTTSYEQYF. In DNA, the CDR3 is TGTGCCAGCAGCTTAGGCGGAACGACCTCCTACGAGCAGTACTTC.

Ten or more counts support this clonotype. J is TRBJ2-3 and V is TRBV5-1; D possibly corresponds to TRBD1 (7 bases). This CDR3 spans 16 amino acids. Trimming shortened V by 5 bases and J by 6 bases, and 22 bases separated the two germline ends. Germline CDR1 SGHRS, CDR2 YFSETQ. The CDR3 DNA is TGCGCCAGCAGTCCGGGGGCAGGGGGACTGTATGATACGCAGTATTTT. Amino acid sequence: CASSPGAGGLYDTQYF.

This clonotype showed up many times. The chain employs TRBV4-3 and TRBJ2-7; tentative D call: TRBD1 (5 bases). Germline CDR1 and CDR2: LGHNA and YSLEER. Trimming took 3 bases from V and 4 from J, leaving 10 bases between them. The CDR3 length is 13 residues. The CDR3 DNA reads TGCGCCAGCAGCCAGGCGCAGGGTTACGAGCAGTACTTC. It translates to CASSQAQGYEQYF.

The gene calls are TRBV12-3 or TRBV12-4 and TRBJ2-7; no clear D. Trimming took 5 bases from V and 9 from J, leaving 14 bases between them. This CDR3 comprises 12 residues. The CDR3 protein is CASSVLVGGQYF. CDR3 coding DNA: TGTGCCAGCAGTGTCTTGGTCGGCGGGCAGTACTTC.

CDR3 loop: CATADGGLTDTQYF. The DNA for the CDR3 is TGTGCCACCGCCGATGGGGGGTTGACAGATACGCAGTATTTT. V and J are TRBV12-3 or TRBV12-4 and TRBJ2-3; TRBD2 is a possible D gene (6 bases). Deletions cut 10 bases from V and 3 bases from J, with 17 bases between. CDR3 length: 14 amino acids.

This clonotype was seen a few times. This sequence joins TRBV6-5 and TRBJ2-6, with D perhaps matching TRBD1 or TRBD2 (5 bases each). The CDR3 has 15 residues. Germline lookup yields CDR1 MNHEY and CDR2 SVGAGI. Trimming shortened V by 0 bases and J by 4 bases, and 7 bases separated the two germline ends. CDR3 bases: TGTGCCAGCAGTTACTCGGGGACCGGGGCCAACGTCCTGACTTTC. Translation: CASSYSGTGANVLTF.

This clonotype occurred a few times. The rearrangement joins TRBV4-3 to TRBJ2-2; D gene ambiguous. Germline V gene lookup returns CDR1 LGHNA and CDR2 YSLEER. The CDR3 has 15 amino acids. V was pared by 0 bases and J by 5 bases, with 10 bases between. CDR3 nucleotides: TGCGCCAGCAGCCAAGATCCCCAACGTACCGGGGAGCTGTTTTTT. Its translation is CASSQDPQRTGELFF.

In this sample, this clonotype turned up a few times. This chain joins TRBV20-1 and TRBJ2-4, with D uncertain. This CDR3 contains 15 residues. Trimming removed 5 bases from V and 6 bases from J, with 20 bases in between. CDR1 and CDR2 (germline): DFQATT, SNEGSKA (reference sequence). The CDR3 protein is CSAPSRLAIGNIQYF. Here the CDR3 DNA reads TGCAGTGCTCCTTCTCGACTCGCAATCGGAAACATTCAGTACTTC.

V gene TRBV10-3 combines with J gene TRBJ2-7, with 8 nucleotides matching TRBD1. Germline CDR1 is ENHRY and CDR2 is SYGVKD. V lost 6 bases and J lost 5; bases outside the gene matches: 9. This CDR3 region has 14 residues. CDR3: CAISATSGGHEQYF. The CDR3 coding sequence is TGTGCCATCAGCGCTACGTCAGGGGGCCACGAGCAGTACTTC.

The chain recombines TRBV6-1 with TRBJ2-3, with 9 bases fitting TRBD1. Germline trimming cut 6 bases from V and 2 bases from J; bases unmatched to any gene: 3. Germline lookup yields CDR1 MNHNS and CDR2 SASEGT. The CDR3 is made up of 14 amino acids. CDR3 DNA: TGTGCCAGCAGCCGGACAGGGGACACAGATACGCAGTATTTT. Translation: CASSRTGDTDTQYF.

The chain joins TRBV28 to TRBJ1-2; no firm D call. The CDR3 covers 14 residues. Germline CDR1 and CDR2: MDHEN and SYDVKM. V lost 4 bases and J lost 4, with 13 bases in between. CDR3 sequence reads: CASSSDVGIYGYTF. The CDR3 nucleotides read TGTGCCAGCAGTTCAGACGTCGGGATCTATGGCTACACCTTC.

In its sample, this clonotype was seen a few times. The gene calls are TRBV28 and TRBJ1-2, with D possibly TRBD1 on 6 matching bases. V dropped 7 bases and J dropped 5 bases, with 23 bases sitting between them. This CDR3 contains 16 residues. The germline CDR1 and CDR2 sequences are MDHEN and SYDVKM. The CDR3 nucleotides read TGTGCCAGCAACCCTCGGGACACCGTATGGGGGTATGGCTACACCTTC. Translating it yields CASNPRDTVWGYGYTF.

This clonotype was detected ten times or more. The chain couples TRBV12-3 or TRBV12-4 to TRBJ2-7; 8 bases are shared with TRBD1. Trimming cost V 6 bases and J 2 bases; bases outside gene matches: 6. CDR3 length equals 14 residues. The CDR3 reads CASSLEQGAYEQYF. DNA of the CDR3: TGTGCCAGCAGCCTGGAACAGGGGGCCTACGAGCAGTACTTC.